The present T cell receptor (beta chain) was sequenced within a study of molecular identifiers for immune sequencing clone quantification (dated by TCRdb to 2016 to 2018). Describing the broader study: In a replicate experiment, RNA from roughly 18,000 or 92,000 naive CD8 T cells was split into five aliquots, four of which were sequenced. This methods study used CD8 T cells to benchmark TCR RNA copy counting and molecular-identifier clustering-based TCR repertoire sequencing (MIDCIRS). General study outcomes and caveats: Modeling indicated about three TCR RNA copies recovered per cell, compared with about 9.7 by digital PCR, which implies a capture efficiency of approximately 29%. The sizes of highly expanded clones could end up underestimated when identical TCR molecules share a barcode. Spiked-in Jurkat TCR RNA equal to a single cell's worth was reported to be detectable even within 1,100,000 naive CD8 T cells. Without barcode sub-clustering, chimeric consensus sequences inflated TCR diversity; chimeras reached as high as 47%. The naive libraries included spiked-in Jurkat TCR RNA (roughly nine copies' worth), and this Jurkat TCR RNA is not part of the donor repertoire. In CMV-specific effector cells, clones with more than 20 RNA copies contained over 98% of molecules, whereas in naive cells such clones contained under 1% of molecules.

Library creation used PCR. Sequenced on a NextSeq 500. Preparation of bulk TCR libraries followed a previously described approach, with the TCR primers listed in Table S5. The Qiagen AllPrep DNA/RNA kit was used to purify total RNA. Before any analysis, reads coming from multiple sequencing runs of the same library were combined into one pool. The authors' analysis ran thus. Reads were retained only if the reads had an exact TCR constant sequence, and the retained reads were trimmed to 150 nt and grouped according to their 12-nt molecular barcodes. Reads within each barcode group were sub-clustered using a 15% Levenshtein threshold, and quality-weighted consensus sequences were constructed for each RNA molecule. Non-functional sequences were discarded, and so were lower-count sequences lying one edit away from another sequence. Barcode sub-clusters with fewer than 20% of the maximum read count were removed, based on fitting two negative binomial distributions. Starting from the raw public reads, TCRdb applied fastp trimming at Q25, assembled clones with MiXCR and retained in-frame beta chains. A single entry per CDR3 protein holds the most common genes and DNA from its merged rows. The V and J calls shown here were made by TCRdb, not taken from the authors' results. The sample table contains around 300,000 distinct CDR3 sequences; only one count was recorded for 24% of them. 0.65% to 0.75% of the sample is held by the ten biggest clonotypes.

Trimming leaves V shorter by 5 bases and J shorter by 5 bases, with the junction holding 6 bases beyond the gene matches. According to the germline V gene (reference sequence), CDR1 reads SEHNR and CDR2 reads FQNEAQ. The CDR3 contains 14 residues, cysteine and phenylalanine counted. Kept here is only the CDR3 DNA, which spans 42 bases and is read in frame from base 1. In its sample, this clonotype was seen many times. No cognate antigen has been identified for it. No much larger clone is present one base from it, and per-base qualities are unavailable. Libraries of naive CD8 T cells were built from approximately 22,000 to 940,000 sorted cells, with 10%, 30% or 50% of the purified RNA used. Naive CD8 T cells, defined as CD8+CD4-CCR7+CD45RA+, were FACS-sorted into RLT Plus buffer on a BD FACSAria II. To test detection sensitivity, Jurkat RNA equal to some 11 TCR copies was added to samples of roughly 17,000-1,100,000 naive CD8 T cells. CD8 T cells were enriched with RosetteSep CD8+ T Cell Enrichment Cocktail and Ficoll-Paque, followed by ACK red cell lysis.

This receptor was taken from a human donor in good health. Some libraries in this study had Jurkat cell RNA spiked in. Sequenced material: naive CD8+ T cells from blood, with Jurkat cell RNA spiked in. The intended sense of this specimen's cell subset or site label: FACS-sorted CD8+CD4-CCR7+CD45RA+ naive T cells. The receptor chain draws on TRBV7-9 and TRBJ2-7, and TRBD1 aligns with 10 junction nucleotides. The CDR3 reads as follows: CASSPGDRGHEQYF. The sequenced DNA: TGTGCCAGCAGCCCCGGGGACAGGGGTCACGAGCAGTACTTC.